This T cell receptor (beta chain) was documented in a study of spatial heterogeneity in lung cancer. Study findings and constraints: More often at tumor resection than at routine follow-up, ubiquitous expanded tumor TCRs were detected in the blood.

Time point reported: sample taken at primary tumor resection. Material for sequencing was whole RNA from tumor, nontumor lung or frozen PBMC, left unsorted. The V and J ends lost 5 bases and 2 bases, in that order; junction bases with no gene match: 9. CDR3 size: 17 residues. The germline CDR1 and CDR2 sequences are KGHDR and SFDVKD. This clonotype showed up many times. Its specificity is not known. TCRdb recomputed calls from the 5' RACE reads with MiXCR, one row per CDR3 protein. Found here are approximately 10,000 distinct CDR3 sequences, approximately 17% of them singletons; the top ten hold around 52%.

Specimen: PBMCs, collected at surgery. V gene TRBV24-1 combines with J gene TRBJ2-1, with 9 bases aligning to TRBD1. The sequence was obtained from a male donor with early-stage non-small cell lung cancer. This chain's CDR3 is CATSGHSGQGTYNEQFF. Written as DNA, the CDR3 is TGTGCCACCAGTGGACACTCGGGACAGGGAACCTACAATGAGCAGTTCTTC.